These T cell receptor beta chains were read from a single sample in a study of cytotoxic CD8 clonotypes in ibrutinib-treated CLL. Measured with immunoSEQ multiplex PCR; TCRdb has only the in-frame clones, and not every one. The sample has about 50,000 clones; 45% to 60% are singletons. Sequencing used PBMCs, obtained after 24 months of ibrutinib treatment. All receptors come from a human donor with chronic lymphocytic leukemia. Each CDR3 is given with its conserved first and last residue. The D gene is left open where the match is weak. Size is omitted from some rows. Given values are once, few, many or a class for expanded clones.

J | D | size | V | CDR3 | DNA
TRBJ1-6 | . | . | TRBV7-6 | CASSGQENSPLHF | TGTGCCAGCTCCGGGCAGGAGAATTCACCCCTCCACTTT
TRBJ1-1 | . | many | TRBV7-9 | CASSGTVGSEAFF | TGTGCCAGCAGCGGCACGGTAGGCTCTGAAGCTTTCTTT
TRBJ2-7 | . | . | TRBV19 | CASSGGYSRGTYEQYF | TGTGCCAGTAGTGGGGGATATTCAAGAGGTACCTACGAGCAGTACTTC
TRBJ1-5 | . | . | TRBV2 | CASSEADRPNQPQHF | TGTGCCAGCAGTGAAGCTGACAGGCCGAATCAGCCCCAGCATTTT
TRBJ1-3 | . | once | TRBV19 | CASSSGRSSGNTIYF | TGTGCCAGTAGTTCAGGCCGCAGCTCTGGAAACACCATATATTTT
TRBJ2-3 | . | . | TRBV4-1 | CASRSRSTDTQYF | TGCGCCAGCAGAAGTAGAAGCACAGATACGCAGTATTTT
TRBJ1-6 | . | few | TRBV6-5 | CASSYYQGGQVSPLHF | TGTGCCAGCAGTTACTATCAAGGGGGTCAGGTCTCACCCCTCCACTTT
TRBJ1-1 | . | few | TRBV30 | CAWSLGGTEAFF | TGTGCCTGGAGTCTAGGGGGGACTGAAGCTTTCTTT
TRBJ2-7 | . | . | TRBV4-2 | CASSPRYATGEQYF | TGTGCCAGCAGCCCACGTTATGCGACGGGGGAGCAGTACTTC
TRBJ2-1 | TRBD2 | few | TRBV6-5 | CASSMGLAGYNEQFF | TGTGCCAGCAGTATGGGGCTAGCGGGTTACAATGAGCAGTTCTTC
TRBJ2-1 | TRBD1 | . | TRBV4-1 | CASSQDLDRGPYNEQFF | TGCGCCAGCAGCCAAGATCTTGACAGGGGACCCTACAATGAGCAGTTCTTC
TRBJ2-3 | . | once | TRBV10-3 | CAISELGDTQYF | TGTGCCATCAGTGAGCTGGGGGATACGCAGTATTTT
TRBJ1-5 | . | . | TRBV16 | CASSQGAMGQPQHF | TGTGCCAGCAGCCAAGGGGCCATGGGTCAGCCCCAGCATTTT
TRBJ2-7 | . | . | TRBV25-1 | CASSELGDYEQYF | TGTGCCAGCAGTGAATTGGGCGACTACGAGCAGTACTTC
TRBJ1-2 | TRBD1 | . | TRBV6-5 | CASSKDRQGGNGYTF | TGTGCCAGCAGTAAGGATCGACAGGGAGGAAATGGCTACACCTTC
TRBJ1-1 | . | . | TRBV10-1 | CASSESGTGTEAFF | TGCGCCAGCAGTGAATCAGGGACGGGAACTGAAGCTTTCTTT
TRBJ1-2 | TRBD1 | . | TRBV6-5 | CASSRRDRGQDGYTF | TGTGCCAGCAGTCGCCGGGACAGGGGGCAAGATGGCTACACCTTC
TRBJ1-2 | TRBD1 | . | TRBV19 | CATKDRGIGYTF | TGTGCCACCAAGGACAGGGGAATTGGCTACACCTTC
TRBJ1-2 | . | . | TRBV28 | CASSPHFGYTF | TGTGCCAGCAGTCCCCATTTTGGCTACACCTTC
TRBJ2-1 | . | . | TRBV6-1 | CASSEALRGNEQFF | TGTGCCAGCAGTGAAGCGCTGAGGGGGAATGAGCAGTTCTTC
TRBJ1-2 | . | many | TRBV2 | CASGGRGYGYTF | TGTGCCAGCGGGGGCCGGGGCTATGGCTACACCTTC
TRBJ1-2 | . | . | TRBV5-1 | CASSLSVYYGYTF | TGCGCCAGCAGCTTGAGCGTTTACTATGGCTACACCTTC
TRBJ2-2 | . | once | TRBV7-6 | CASSPTALRIRTVGELFF | TGTGCCAGCAGCCCAACTGCTCTGAGGATAAGGACTGTCGGGGAGCTGTTTTTT
TRBJ2-5 | TRBD2 | once | TRBV19 | CASSIPLAGVETQYF | TGTGCCAGTAGTATTCCCCTAGCGGGGGTAGAGACCCAGTACTTC
TRBJ2-2 | TRBD2 | . | TRBV7-6 | CASSLLAGGPGELFF | TGTGCCAGCAGCTTGCTAGCGGGGGGGCCCGGGGAGCTGTTTTTT
TRBJ1-1 | . | . | TRBV5-1 | CASSRTGTVNTEAFF | TGCGCCAGCAGCAGAACCGGGACGGTGAACACTGAAGCTTTCTTT
TRBJ2-5 | TRBD2 | . | TRBV6-1 | CASRELGRGGPQETQYF | TGTGCCAGCAGAGAACTTGGTCGCGGGGGGCCACAAGAGACCCAGTACTTC
TRBJ2-1 | . | many | TRBV11-1 | CASSPVGDYNEQFF | TGTGCCAGCAGCCCCGTGGGGGACTACAATGAGCAGTTCTTC
TRBJ2-1 | . | . | TRBV16 | CASSQSSIYNEQFF | TGTGCCAGCAGCCAATCGTCGATTTACAATGAGCAGTTCTTC
TRBJ2-7 | TRBD1 | . | TRBV11-2 | CASTSRDRGRHEQYF | TGTGCCAGCACCTCACGGGACAGGGGGCGGCACGAGCAGTACTTC
TRBJ2-3 | TRBD2 | few | TRBV5-1 | CASSSSGGAEDSDTQYF | TGCGCCAGCAGCTCTAGCGGGGGGGCCGAAGACTCAGATACGCAGTATTTT
TRBJ1-2 | . | . | TRBV27 | CASRRDGDYGYTF | TGTGCCAGCAGAAGGGACGGGGACTATGGCTACACCTTC
TRBJ1-1 | TRBD1 | few | TRBV2 | CASSLRRTGQNTEAFF | TGTGCCAGCAGTCTACGACGGACAGGGCAGAACACTGAAGCTTTCTTT
TRBJ2-5 | . | . | TRBV5-1 | CASRRVQYQETQYF | TGCGCCAGCAGACGGGTTCAGTACCAAGAGACCCAGTACTTC
TRBJ2-5 | TRBD2 | . | TRBV11-2 | CASSLGASGVGTQYF | TGTGCCAGCAGCTTAGGGGCTAGCGGGGTAGGGACCCAGTACTTC
TRBJ1-4 | TRBD1 | . | TRBV11-2 | CASTGTGGNSYEKLFF | TGTGCCAGCACCGGGACAGGCGGAAACTCGTACGAAAAACTGTTTTTT
TRBJ2-7 | . | many | TRBV5-1 | CASSSTGGGGYEQYF | TGCGCCAGCAGTTCCACAGGAGGAGGAGGCTACGAGCAGTACTTC